Following are 30 T cell receptor beta chains from one sample sequenced in a study of T-cell reconstitution after alpha-beta-depleted transplantation in children. During its preparation, the TCRbeta library received unique molecular identifiers. TCRdb analysed the PCR reads with MiXCR anew, one entry per CDR3 protein. In the table there are fewer than 700,000 distinct CDR3 sequences, 23% of which are singletons. The material was PBMCs, mostly from graft donor cells, obtained 360 days after TCRalphabeta/CD19-depleted stem cell transplant. The receptors come from a boy under three years old who had a stem cell transplant for acute myeloid leukemia, so the T cells may come from the graft donor.

The chain has TRBV15 and TRBJ2-5; the D gene is possibly TRBD2 (6 bases). V was clipped by 4 bases and J by 0 bases, with 21 bases between them. This CDR3 has 18 residues. The germline V gene encodes CDR1 LNHNV and CDR2 YYDKDF (reference sequence). The CDR3 DNA reads TGTGCCACCAGCACTCAGGCACAAGTTGGGAGGTACCAAGAGACCCAGTACTTC. Amino acid sequence: CATSTQAQVGRYQETQYF.

This chain connects TRBV7-6 to TRBJ2-1; tentatively, D is TRBD2 (6 bases). V shed 3 bases and J shed 1 base, with 16 bases lying between them. This CDR3 contains 17 residues. Germline V lookup: CDR1 SGHVS, CDR2 FNYEAQ. The CDR3 here is CASSLRAGTSSYNEQFF. In DNA form, the CDR3 reads TGTGCCAGCAGCTTGAGAGCCGGGACTTCTTCCTACAATGAGCAGTTCTTC.

The chain employs TRBV7-6 and TRBJ2-7; the match to TRBD1 covers 7 bases. This CDR3 contains 15 residues. The J segment lost 0 bases and the V segment lost 4 bases, leaving 6 bases of the junction unmatched. CDR1 SGHVS and CDR2 FNYEAQ come from the germline V gene. CDR3 sequence reads: CASSSGQSSSYEQYF. The CDR3 coding sequence is TGTGCCAGCAGCTCGGGACAGTCTAGCTCCTACGAGCAGTACTTC.

This clonotype was counted between two and nine times. CDR3: CASSSTGTANTQYF. The CDR3 region has the DNA TGTGCCAGCAGCTCCACTGGGACAGCCAACACGCAGTATTTT. The chain recombines TRBV7-6 with TRBJ2-3, with 7 positions matching TRBD1. CDR1 and CDR2 from the germline V gene are SGHVS and FNYEAQ. Unmatched junction bases numbered 10, after V lost 4 bases and J lost 9 bases. The CDR3 is made up of 14 amino acids.

The chain couples TRBV20-1 to TRBJ2-3; 9 nucleotides match TRBD1. After removal of 5 bases from V and 2 bases from J, the junction contained 11 bases not matched to a gene. CDR1 and CDR2 (germline): DFQATT, SNEGSKA (reference sequence). The CDR3 covers 16 residues. In nucleotides, the CDR3 is TGCAGTGCTGAAATACAGGGGGCTACTCTCACAGATACGCAGTATTTT. Translating it yields CSAEIQGATLTDTQYF.

The chain joins TRBV7-2 to TRBJ1-5; D remains ambiguous. Germline CDR1 SGHTA, CDR2 FQGNSA. V lost 3 bases, J lost 3 bases, and 6 bases lay in between. The CDR3 spans 13 residues. This chain's CDR3 is CASSFEFNQPQHF. The CDR3 DNA sequence: TGTGCCAGCAGCTTCGAGTTCAATCAGCCCCAGCATTTT.

This clonotype appeared many times. The chain joins TRBV27 to TRBJ2-2; the D call may be TRBD1 or TRBD2 (5 bases each). The length of the CDR3 is 15 residues. The V and J ends lost 3 bases and 1 base respectively, with 9 bases between them. Germline CDR1 and CDR2: MNHEY and SMNVEV (reference sequence). The chain's CDR3 is CASSFGAKNTGELFF. For the CDR3, the DNA is TGTGCCAGCAGTTTCGGGGCCAAGAACACCGGGGAGCTGTTTTTT.

This clonotype was seen ten or more times. The chain combines TRBV12-3 or TRBV12-4 with TRBJ2-7; D is possibly TRBD2 (5 bases). The CDR3 spans 13 residues. Trimming cost V 3 bases and J 3 bases, with 9 bases left between them. DNA for the CDR3: TGTGCCAGCAGTTTTTGGGGAGACTACGAGCAGTACTTC. It is translated as CASSFWGDYEQYF.

The rearrangement uses TRBV12-3 or TRBV12-4 and TRBJ1-2, with 10 bases matching TRBD1. This CDR3 is built from 15 residues. With V trimmed by 5 bases and J by 3 bases, 6 bases remained unmatched. The CDR3 loop reads CASSPRQGAYYGYTF. The DNA of the CDR3 is TGTGCCAGCAGTCCCCGACAGGGGGCCTACTATGGCTACACCTTC.

This clonotype was detected only a few times. This chain connects TRBV6-5 to TRBJ1-1, with no clear D. Germline assignment: CDR1 MNHEY and CDR2 SVGAGI. The CDR3 loop spans 12 amino acids. V shed 5 bases and J shed 2 bases, with 6 bases lying between them. CDR3 residues: CASSQPNTEAFF. The CDR3 DNA reads as TGTGCCAGCAGTCAACCAAACACTGAAGCTTTCTTT.

This clonotype was detected many times. At one end the junction does not follow the germline gene, possibly because of a read error. J is TRBJ2-7 and V is TRBV5-5; possibly TRBD1 for D (6 bases). CDR1 SGHKS and CDR2 YYEKEE come from the germline V gene (reference sequence). This CDR3 has 14 amino acids. Written as DNA, the CDR3 is TGTGCCAGCAGTTTGGACAGTCCCCTCTACGAGCAGTACTTC. It yields the protein CASSLDSPLYEQYF.

J is TRBJ2-1 and V is TRBV2, with unresolved D. Trimming removed 3 bases at V and 0 bases at J, with 6 bases between. There are 14 residues in the CDR3. CDR1 and CDR2 (germline): SNHLY, FYNNEI. CDR3 in DNA: TGTGCCAGCAGTGATGAGATCTCCTACAATGAGCAGTTCTTC. Amino acids: CASSDEISYNEQFF.

The V gene is TRBV7-9, the J gene TRBJ2-2; perhaps TRBD1 as D (6 bases). Germline CDR1 reads SEHNR; CDR2 reads FQNEAQ (reference sequence). This CDR3 comprises 14 residues. V lost 6 bases to trimming and J lost 4 bases, with 12 bases between them. For the CDR3, the DNA is TGTGCCAGCAGACCTAGACAGGTCACCGGGGAGCTGTTTTTT. Amino acid sequence: CASRPRQVTGELFF.

This clonotype was recorded many times. The rearrangement links TRBV15 to TRBJ2-3; D is uncertain. The CDR3 runs 18 residues. V was cut by 4 bases and J by 0 bases, with 20 bases left in between. Germline assignment: CDR1 LNHNV and CDR2 YYDKDF (reference sequence). The CDR3 spells CATSNYPDPTSSTDTQYF. DNA for the CDR3: TGTGCCACCAGCAATTACCCCGACCCGACGTCTAGCACAGATACGCAGTATTTT. The full variable domain, rest sourced from reference TRBV15 and TRBJ2-3, is DAMVIQNPRYQVTQFGKPVTLSCSQTLNHNVMYWYQQKSSQAPKLLFHYYDKDFNNEADTPDNFQSRRPNTSFCFLDIRSPGLGDTAMYLCATSNYPDPTSSTDTQYFGPGTRLTVL.

The rearrangement joins TRBV11-1 to TRBJ2-1; TRBD1 matches 9 bases. V lost 8 bases, J lost 3 bases, and 17 bases stayed unmatched. The germline CDR1 and CDR2 sequences are SGHAT and FQDESV (reference sequence). This CDR3 contains 18 residues. The CDR3 region is CASVKVGGQGFIYNEQFF. Here the CDR3 DNA reads TGTGCCAGCGTCAAAGTTGGTGGACAGGGGTTTATCTACAATGAGCAGTTCTTC.

This clonotype was seen at least ten times. V and J are TRBV20-1 and TRBJ2-7; 9 positions agree with TRBD2. The CDR3 is 16 residues long. Trimming at V came to 0 bases and at J to 4 bases, leaving 10 bases not matched to a gene. Germline V gene lookup returns CDR1 DFQATT and CDR2 SNEGSKA (reference sequence). The CDR3 reads CSARDLNSGGDYEQYV. Written as DNA, the CDR3 is TGCAGTGCTAGAGATCTGAATAGCGGGGGTGATTACGAGCAGTACGTC.

This clonotype has only a few counts. The chain links TRBV20-1 to TRBJ2-5, with 7 bases fitting TRBD2. Trimming cost V 3 bases and J 5 bases; bases outside gene matches: 6. From germline, CDR1 is DFQATT and CDR2 SNEGSKA (reference sequence). This CDR3 has 13 amino acids. The DNA of the CDR3 is TGCAGTGCTAGCGGACTAGAGGGGGAGACCCAGTACTTC. Translated, it gives CSASGLEGETQYF.

At least ten counts were recorded for this clonotype. The V and J genes are TRBV20-1 and TRBJ2-1; D remains unclear. Per the germline V gene, CDR1 is DFQATT and CDR2 is SNEGSKA (reference sequence). Trimming removed 3 bases at V and 3 bases at J, with 9 bases between. The CDR3 consists of 13 residues. In DNA form, the CDR3 reads TGCAGTGCTAGCGTACAGAACTACAATGAGCAGTTCTTC. Translated, it gives CSASVQNYNEQFF.

This clonotype came up a few times. The V call is TRBV20-1, the J call TRBJ1-5; D not resolved. The CDR3 sequence is 15 residues long. CDR1 is DFQATT, CDR2 SNEGSKA, per germline (reference sequence). The ends were cut back, 3 bases at V and 0 bases at J, with 12 bases in the middle. As DNA, the CDR3 is TGCAGTGCTAGGGAAGGACGGTATAGCAATCAGCCCCAGCATTTT. Residues: CSAREGRYSNQPQHF.

Only a few counts were recorded for this clonotype. The chain couples TRBV28 to TRBJ2-1; 7 nucleotides align to TRBD2. The CDR3 spans 14 residues. Per the germline V gene, CDR1 is MDHEN and CDR2 is SYDVKM. The CDR3 region is CATLWGGSYNEQFF. The CDR3 DNA is TGTGCGACCCTTTGGGGGGGGAGTTACAATGAGCAGTTCTTC.

This chain links TRBV7-8 with TRBJ2-1, with 7 bases fitting TRBD2. Germline CDR1 is SGHVS and CDR2 is FQNEAQ. V shed 0 bases and J 6 bases; nucleotides not matched to a gene: 2. The CDR3 extends over 14 amino acids. This CDR3 is CASSLAGGVNEQFF. The DNA for the CDR3 is TGTGCCAGCAGCTTAGCGGGGGGGGTCAATGAGCAGTTCTTC.

The sample holds one count of this clonotype. This sequence joins TRBV7-9 and TRBJ2-5, with D possibly called TRBD1 or TRBD2 (5 bases each). The V end was cut by 5 bases, the J end by 4 bases, with 17 bases between. The CDR3 is made up of 15 amino acids. Germline CDR1 and CDR2: SEHNR and FQNEAQ (reference sequence). The CDR3 region is CASSPIPGAAETQYF. DNA for the CDR3: TGTGCCAGCAGCCCTATTCCCGGGGCCGCAGAGACCCAGTACTTC.

CDR3 bases: TGTGCCAGCAGCCGGGACAGGGGTCATGAAAAACTGTTTTTT. As protein: CASSRDRGHEKLFF. The genes are TRBV7-2 and TRBJ1-4; 10 positions agree with TRBD1. The CDR3 loop spans 14 amino acids. Germline values: CDR1 SGHTA, CDR2 FQGNSA. Trimming at V came to 5 bases and at J to 6 bases, leaving 3 bases not matched to a gene.

This clonotype was observed a handful of times. This rearrangement joins TRBV14 to TRBJ2-1, with unresolved D. The V gene lost 4 bases and the J gene lost 7 bases, with 14 bases spanning the gap. The V gene's germline CDR1 is SGHDN and CDR2 FVKESK. This CDR3 comprises 14 residues. CDR3 residues: CASSPQTVRNEQFF. The CDR3, as DNA: TGTGCCAGCAGCCCTCAAACGGTACGAAATGAGCAGTTCTTC. Full variable domain (missing parts from reference TRBV14 and TRBJ2-1): EAGVTQFPSHSVIEKGQTVTLRCDPISGHDNLYWYRRVMGKEIKFLLHFVKESKQDESGMPNNRFLAERTGGTYSTLKVQPAELEDSGVYFCASSPQTVRNEQFFGPGTRLTVL.

The chain combines TRBV12-3 or TRBV12-4 with TRBJ1-3; 7 bases align to TRBD1. The V segment lost 3 bases and the J segment 9 bases; nucleotides outside the gene matches: 8. The CDR3 is 14 residues long. Written as DNA, the CDR3 is TGTGCCAGCAGTTTTCGGGACAGAAATCCCACCATATATTTT. Its protein is CASSFRDRNPTIYF.

The chain joins TRBV12-3 or TRBV12-4 to TRBJ2-1; 13 bases agree with TRBD2. The CDR3 is 16 residues long. With V trimmed by 5 bases and J by 9 bases, 10 bases remained unmatched. The CDR3 reads CASSRETSGGQVEQFF. DNA of the CDR3: TGTGCCAGCAGTCGCGAGACTAGCGGGGGGCAGGTTGAGCAGTTCTTC.

Regarding this clonotype: This clone may be a read error of a much larger clone one base away. Because the CDR3 is missing its conserved closing phenylalanine or tryptophan, this is likely a read error. The CDR3: CASSYGDTIYC. For the CDR3, the DNA is TGTGCCAGCAGTTACGGAGACACCATATATTGT. The V gene is TRBV6-6, the J gene TRBJ1-3; no definite D call. Germline loops: CDR1 MNHNY, CDR2 SVGAGI (reference sequence). Between the trimmed V and J ends, which lost 2 bases and 8 bases, there was a span of 4 bases. The CDR3 length is 11 residues.

The chain is built from TRBV20-1 and TRBJ1-1; possibly TRBD1 for D (5 bases). Germline V gives CDR1 DFQATT, CDR2 SNEGSKA (reference sequence). With 3 bases removed from V and 2 bases from J, the gap between germline ends came to 13 bases. The CDR3 totals 14 residues. The CDR3 loop reads CSASAGNGNTEAFF. CDR3 sequence (DNA): TGCAGTGCTAGTGCAGGGAACGGTAACACTGAAGCTTTCTTT.

The chain combines TRBV12-3 or TRBV12-4 with TRBJ2-1; 14 bases match TRBD2. J lost 8 bases, V lost 6 bases, and 9 bases had no gene match. CDR3 length: 16 amino acids. The CDR3 region is CASRARTSGGPDEQFF. The CDR3 nucleotides are TGTGCCAGCAGAGCTCGGACTAGCGGGGGGCCGGATGAGCAGTTCTTC.

The chain is built from TRBV28 and TRBJ1-2; the D is unclear. Trimming cost V 2 bases and J 6 bases, with 16 bases left between them. The CDR3 contains 15 residues. Germline values: CDR1 MDHEN, CDR2 SYDVKM. DNA for the CDR3: TGTGCCAGCAGTTTAGGATGGTCGGATCAGGATGGCTACACCTTC. Its protein is CASSLGWSDQDGYTF.